A selection of T cell receptor beta chains follows, all from one sample in a study of control samples from healthy donors and cancer patients. Clones were sequenced by immunoSEQ multiplex PCR, and TCRdb holds only the in-frame ones, with some missing. The sample shows 75,000 to 80,000 clones, roughly 90% of them seen only once. The specimen sequenced was PBMCs. The receptors shown here come from a woman between 50 and 59 years old with colorectal cancer. Both conserved end residues are part of each CDR3. The D gene is left open where the match is weak. The size entry is marked missing in some rows and otherwise reads once, few, many or a size class.

. | TRBD1 | TRBJ1-2 | TRBV5-6 | CASRYRGLNYGYTF | TGTGCCAGCAGATACAGGGGGCTTAACTATGGCTACACCTTC
. | TRBD1 | TRBJ2-1 | TRBV24-1 | CATSDQGTGGGDEQFF | TGTGCCACCAGTGATCAAGGGACAGGCGGCGGCGATGAGCAGTTCTTC
. | TRBD2 | TRBJ2-5 | TRBV28 | CASSLRAGGAETQYF | TGTGCCAGCAGTTTAAGGGCGGGGGGTGCGGAGACCCAGTACTTC
once | TRBD1 | TRBJ2-3 | TRBV5-4 | CASSLQGATDTQYF | TGTGCCAGCAGCTTACAGGGGGCAACAGATACGCAGTATTTT
. | . | TRBJ1-3 | TRBV3-1/TRBV3-2 | CASSQEGGWSGNTIYF | TGTGCCAGCAGCCAAGAAGGGGGGTGGTCTGGAAACACCATATATTTT
. | TRBD1 | TRBJ1-1 | TRBV5-1 | CASSLSTAGQGASTEAFF | TGCGCCAGCAGCTTGTCGACGGCCGGACAGGGGGCGAGCACTGAAGCTTTCTTT
. | . | TRBJ2-4 | TRBV5-8 | CASSFGSLGGNIQYF | TGTGCCAGCAGCTTTGGGTCTTTGGGGGGAAACATTCAGTACTTC
. | TRBD1 | TRBJ1-1 | TRBV4-3 | CASSQSFGTGGTEAFF | TGCGCCAGCAGCCAATCCTTCGGGACAGGAGGCACTGAAGCTTTCTTT
once | . | TRBJ2-2 | TRBV19 | CASSMAQVNTGELFF | TGTGCCAGTAGTATGGCACAGGTGAACACCGGGGAGCTGTTTTTT
. | TRBD2 | TRBJ2-1 | TRBV2 | CASSVKLAGGHEQFF | TGTGCCAGCAGTGTTAAACTAGCGGGGGGCCATGAGCAGTTCTTC
. | TRBD1 | TRBJ2-3 | TRBV18 | CASSSRQGDTQYF | TGTGCCAGCTCATCCAGACAGGGGGATACGCAGTATTTT
. | TRBD1 | TRBJ1-6 | TRBV5-1 | CASGDRANSPLHF | TGCGCCAGCGGCGACAGGGCAAATTCACCCCTCCACTTT
once | . | TRBJ2-5 | TRBV9 | CASSVGPGGAETQYF | TGTGCCAGCAGCGTAGGGCCGGGGGGCGCGGAGACCCAGTACTTC
. | . | TRBJ1-2 | TRBV10-2 | CASSGAETNYGYTF | TGCGCCAGCAGTGGTGCAGAGACTAACTATGGCTACACCTTC
once | TRBD1 | TRBJ1-5 | TRBV19 | CASSIRGQGWSQPQHF | TGTGCCAGTAGTATCCGAGGACAGGGATGGAGTCAGCCCCAGCATTTT
few | TRBD1 | TRBJ1-5 | TRBV9 | CASSAGGDRGPQPQHF | TGTGCCAGCAGCGCCGGGGGTGACAGGGGACCTCAGCCCCAGCATTTT
. | . | TRBJ2-2 | TRBV6-5 | CASSYDWNTGELFF | TGTGCCAGCAGTTACGACTGGAACACCGGGGAGCTGTTTTTT
. | TRBD1 | TRBJ1-2 | TRBV2 | CASLDRDYGYTF | TGTGCCAGCCTAGACAGGGACTATGGCTACACCTTC
. | . | TRBJ1-3 | TRBV10-3 | CAISEYTASSGNTIYF | TGTGCCATCAGTGAGTATACAGCTTCCTCTGGAAACACCATATATTTT
few | . | TRBJ2-5 | TRBV7-6 | CASSLYGGVGETQYF | TGTGCCAGCAGCTTATACGGAGGGGTTGGAGAGACCCAGTACTTC
. | . | TRBJ1-6 | TRBV25-1 | CASSEQSSYNSPLHF | TGTGCCAGCAGTGAACAGAGCTCCTATAATTCACCCCTCCACTTT
. | . | TRBJ2-2 | TRBV6-5 | CASDHGELFF | TGTGCCAGCGATCACGGGGAGCTGTTTTTT
. | TRBD1 | TRBJ1-1 | TRBV7-2 | CASSLEGQMNTEAFF | TGTGCCAGCAGCTTAGAGGGACAGATGAACACTGAAGCTTTCTTT
few | . | TRBJ1-1 | TRBV6-5 | CASSYHGQNAEAFF | TGTGCCAGCAGTTACCACGGTCAAAACGCTGAAGCTTTCTTT
. | . | TRBJ2-3 | TRBV30 | CAWSVILGTDTQYF | TGTGCCTGGAGTGTAATCCTGGGCACAGATACGCAGTATTTT
. | . | TRBJ2-3 | TRBV19 | CASSASIQDTQYF | TGTGCCAGTAGTGCCTCAATACAGGATACGCAGTATTTT
. | TRBD1 | TRBJ1-6 | TRBV4-3 | CASSQGHRGLSYNSPLHF | TGCGCCAGCAGCCAAGGGCACAGGGGGCTTTCCTATAATTCACCCCTCCACTTT
. | . | TRBJ1-1 | TRBV7-2 | CASSLWGYTEAFF | TGTGCCAGCAGCTTATGGGGATACACTGAAGCTTTCTTT
. | . | TRBJ1-1 | TRBV5-8 | CASSLQGRTEAFF | TGTGCCAGCAGCTTACAGGGACGGACTGAAGCTTTCTTT
. | . | TRBJ2-5 | TRBV7-9 | CASSLGFTETQYF | TGTGCCAGCAGCTTAGGGTTCACCGAGACCCAGTACTTC
few | TRBD2 | TRBJ2-2 | TRBV15 | CATSTGTSGPGELFF | TGTGCCACCAGCACCGGGACTAGCGGCCCCGGGGAGCTGTTTTTT
. | TRBD2 | TRBJ2-5 | TRBV6-6 | CASSPPVAGGTLETQYF | TGTGCCAGCAGTCCCCCGGTGGCGGGGGGGACTCTGGAGACCCAGTACTTC
few | . | TRBJ1-2 | TRBV15 | CATSREEGDGYTF | TGTGCCACCAGCAGAGAGGAGGGGGATGGCTACACCTTC
. | . | TRBJ2-1 | TRBV4-3 | CASSQELDNEQFF | TGCGCCAGCAGCCAAGAACTAGACAATGAGCAGTTCTTC
few | . | TRBJ1-1 | TRBV29-1 | CSTTLWVNTEAFF | TGCAGCACGACCCTGTGGGTGAACACTGAAGCTTTCTTT
. | . | TRBJ2-1 | TRBV6-5 | CASNRQGGNEQFF | TGTGCCAGCAATCGACAGGGAGGCAATGAGCAGTTCTTC
. | . | TRBJ1-2 | TRBV6-5 | CASSYSSGNYGYTF | TGTGCCAGCAGTTACTCGTCAGGGAACTATGGCTACACCTTC
once | TRBD2 | TRBJ2-5 | TRBV7-3 | CASSPTSGGVETQYF | TGTGCCAGCAGCCCGACTAGCGGGGGAGTGGAGACCCAGTACTTC
. | . | TRBJ2-3 | TRBV20-1 | CSASRPGGRADTQYF | TGCAGTGCGAGTAGACCCGGGGGGCGCGCAGATACGCAGTATTTT
few | . | TRBJ1-4 | TRBV7-8 | CASSLGATNEKLFF | TGTGCCAGCAGCTTGGGGGCAACTAATGAAAAACTGTTTTTT
. | . | TRBJ2-2 | TRBV2 | CASNRDTYSNTGELFF | TGTGCCAGCAACCGGGACACTTACTCGAACACCGGGGAGCTGTTTTTT
. | TRBD1 | TRBJ1-5 | TRBV6-6 | CASSGGTGSSNQPQHF | TGTGCCAGCAGTGGGGGGACAGGCTCCAGCAATCAGCCCCAGCATTTT
. | . | TRBJ2-5 | TRBV28 | CASNPDRLETQYF | TGTGCCAGCAATCCTGACAGGTTGGAGACCCAGTACTTC
. | TRBD1 | TRBJ1-2 | TRBV5-1 | CASIPGGDYGYTF | TGCGCCAGCATTCCAGGGGGGGACTATGGCTACACCTTC
. | . | TRBJ2-1 | TRBV7-2 | CASSFAGTAHNEQFF | TGTGCCAGCAGCTTTGCGGGGACAGCCCACAATGAGCAGTTCTTC
. | . | TRBJ1-5 | TRBV4-1 | CASSQEDRVQKQPQHF | TGCGCCAGCAGCCAAGAAGATCGGGTTCAGAAGCAGCCCCAGCATTTT
. | TRBD1 | TRBJ1-5 | TRBV12-5 | CASGLVTGAIGQPQHF | TGTGCTAGTGGTTTAGTGACAGGGGCCATCGGTCAGCCCCAGCATTTT
once | TRBD1 | TRBJ1-6 | TRBV5-4 | CASSDRGDYNSPLHF | TGTGCCAGCAGCGACAGGGGTGACTATAATTCACCCCTCCACTTT
. | TRBD1 | TRBJ1-2 | TRBV20-1 | CSARDRGITSF | TGCAGTGCTAGGGACAGGGGGATCACTTCCTTC
. | . | TRBJ1-1 | TRBV9 | CASSAGQNTEAFF | TGTGCCAGCAGCGCAGGGCAGAACACTGAAGCTTTCTTT
once | . | TRBJ2-1 | TRBV2 | CASSARSSYNEQFF | TGTGCCAGCAGTGCGAGGAGCTCCTACAATGAGCAGTTCTTC
. | . | TRBJ2-1 | TRBV2 | CASNERDYNEQFF | TGTGCCAGCAACGAGAGGGATTACAATGAGCAGTTCTTC
. | TRBD1 | TRBJ2-3 | TRBV7-9 | CASSLEQGATDTQYF | TGTGCCAGCAGCTTAGAACAGGGGGCGACAGATACGCAGTATTTT
. | . | TRBJ1-1 | TRBV6-5 | CASFPLDRRATEAFF | TGTGCCAGCTTTCCCCTAGACAGGAGGGCCACTGAAGCTTTCTTT
. | TRBD1 | TRBJ1-4 | TRBV24-1 | CATSEGQKQEKLFF | TGTGCCACCAGTGAGGGACAGAAGCAAGAAAAACTGTTTTTT
. | . | TRBJ1-1 | TRBV2 | CASSVGENTEAFF | TGTGCCAGCAGTGTAGGGGAGAACACTGAAGCTTTCTTT
. | . | TRBJ1-6 | TRBV6-2/TRBV6-3 | CASSGDGRSSYNSPLHF | TGTGCCAGCAGTGGGGACGGCAGGAGCTCCTATAATTCACCCCTCCACTTT
few | TRBD1 | TRBJ2-2 | TRBV7-7 | CASSPGQGLTGELFF | TGTGCCAGCAGCCCGGGACAGGGTTTAACCGGGGAGCTGTTTTTT
. | . | TRBJ1-1 | TRBV9 | CASSPGTSNTEAFF | TGTGCCAGCAGCCCAGGGACCTCGAACACTGAAGCTTTCTTT